These 26 T cell receptor beta chains originate from one sample sequenced in a study of cytomegalovirus exposure and HLA in healthy donors. PCR primers comprised 60 Vbeta and 13 Jbeta primers. The data were produced by immunoSEQ multiplex PCR, yet TCRdb's version contains in-frame clones alone and is incomplete. The table lists about 75,000 clones, with about 4.1% in the top ten. The material sequenced was PBMCs. These receptor sequences come from a man between 18 and 29 years old in good health and CMV-seropositive.

This sequence joins TRBV6-5 and TRBJ1-2, with D tentatively TRBD1 (5 bases). Deletions cut 0 bases from V and 1 base from J, with 12 bases between. Germline V CDR1 and CDR2: MNHEY, SVGAGI. The CDR3 length is 16 residues. The CDR3: CASSYSIQTDNYGYTF. The CDR3 region has the DNA TGTGCCAGCAGTTACTCGATTCAGACAGATAACTATGGCTACACCTTC.

The rearrangement links TRBV15 to TRBJ2-1, with a possible D match to TRBD2 (7 bases). CDR3 length equals 20 residues. Germline V gene sequence: CDR1 LNHNV, CDR2 YYDKDF (reference sequence). Deletions cut 1 base from V and 0 bases from J, with 22 bases between. The CDR3 DNA follows: TGTGCCACCAGCAGAGTTGGGGGGGCCTATCATATTAGCTCCTACAATGAGCAGTTCTTC. Its protein is CATSRVGGAYHISSYNEQFF.

The V gene is TRBV29-1, the J gene TRBJ2-3; D possibly corresponds to TRBD1 (5 bases). Germline CDR1 is SQVTM and CDR2 is ANQGSEA. Trimming shortened V by 4 bases and J by 4 bases, and 15 bases separated the two germline ends. CDR3 length: 14 amino acids. In DNA, the CDR3 is TGCAGCGTTGGGGGCCCCCTGTTGGCAGATACGCAGTATTTT. Its translation: CSVGGPLLADTQYF.

V is TRBV5-8 and J is TRBJ2-1; 7 bases line up with TRBD2. The CDR3 covers 16 residues. The germline CDR1 and CDR2 sequences are SGHTS and YDEGEE. V was clipped by 3 bases and J by 0 bases; unmatched bases: 6. In DNA form, the CDR3 reads TGTGCCAGCAGCTCCTGGGGCGGGAGCTCCTACAATGAGCAGTTCTTC. This encodes CASSSWGGSSYNEQFF. The variable domain in full, with the rest retrieved from reference TRBV5-8 and TRBJ2-1, is EAGVTQSPTHLIKTRGQQATLRCSPISGHTSVYWYQQALGLGLQFLLWYDEGEERNRGNFPPRFSGRQFPNYSSELNVNALELEDSALYLCASSSWGGSSYNEQFFGPGTRLTVL.

J is TRBJ2-7 and V is TRBV19, with TRBD1 matching over 9 bases. The CDR3 has 13 residues. With V trimmed by 5 bases and J by 2 bases, 1 base remained unmatched. Per germline, CDR1 LNHDA and CDR2 SQIVND (reference sequence). DNA for the CDR3: TGTGCCAGTAGTGGACAGGGGACCTACGAGCAGTACTTC. Its protein product is CASSGQGTYEQYF.

This chain joins TRBV29-1 and TRBJ2-1; 9 nucleotides match TRBD2. The V gene's germline CDR1 is SQVTM and CDR2 ANQGSEA. The CDR3 consists of 14 residues. The J segment lost 3 bases and the V segment lost 3 bases, leaving 3 bases of the junction unmatched. The chain's CDR3 is CSVELAGDYNEQFF. In DNA form, the CDR3 reads TGCAGCGTTGAGTTAGCGGGGGACTACAATGAGCAGTTCTTC.

J is TRBJ2-6 and V is TRBV5-1; D remains unclear. The CDR3 consists of 15 residues. Trimming shortened V by 6 bases and J by 1 base, and 11 bases separated the two germline ends. CDR1 is SGHRS and CDR2 is YFSETQ in the germline V gene. The CDR3 loop reads CASTQSLSGANVLTF. In DNA, the CDR3 is TGCGCCAGCACCCAAAGCCTTTCTGGGGCCAACGTCCTGACTTTC.

This chain connects TRBV4-1 to TRBJ2-6, with a weak D call TRBD1 (5 bases). CDR3 size: 18 residues. From germline, CDR1 is MGHRA and CDR2 YSYEKL. V lost 4 bases and J lost 0, with 16 bases in between. CDR3 protein: CASSRDSLLVSGANVLTF. The CDR3 DNA reads TGCGCCAGCAGCCGAGACAGTCTCCTGGTCTCTGGGGCCAACGTCCTGACTTTC.

The CDR3 DNA follows: TGCGCCAGCAGCTTCCGGGGGGGCGGGAGCTCCTACAATGAGCAGTTCTTC. Amino acid sequence: CASSFRGGGSSYNEQFF. The genes are TRBV5-1 and TRBJ2-1; 8 nucleotides match TRBD2. The trim removed 2 bases at V and 0 bases at J, leaving 7 bases unmatched. In germline, CDR1 is SGHRS, CDR2 YFSETQ. This CDR3 contains 17 residues.

Regarding this clone: One end of the junction does not line up with germline, which may come from a read error. V usage is TRBV20-1 and J usage is TRBJ2-1, with TRBD2 identical over 7 bases. The germline V gene encodes CDR1 DFQATT and CDR2 SNEGSKA (reference sequence). This CDR3 spans 11 amino acids. DNA of the CDR3: TGCAGTGTTAGACGGGGCGGGAGAAGGTTCTTC. It encodes CSVRRGGRRFF.

The rearrangement joins TRBV29-1 to TRBJ1-2; no reliable D call. The CDR3 consists of 12 residues. CDR1 is SQVTM and CDR2 is ANQGSEA in the germline V gene. Deletions cut 3 bases from V and 4 bases from J, with 9 bases between. The CDR3 loop reads CSVEAQVYGYTF. DNA of the CDR3: TGCAGCGTTGAGGCGCAGGTCTATGGCTACACCTTC.

This chain joins TRBV29-1 and TRBJ1-2; D may be TRBD1 (6 bases). The CDR3 consists of 13 residues. The V and J ends lost 3 bases and 3 bases respectively, with 11 bases between them. Germline V lookup: CDR1 SQVTM, CDR2 ANQGSEA. The CDR3 DNA reads as TGCAGCGTTGAGAACAGGGTAGACTATGGCTACACCTTC. Protein sequence: CSVENRVDYGYTF.

This rearrangement joins TRBV6-5 to TRBJ2-7; 7 bases are shared with TRBD2. J lost 7 bases, V lost 0 bases, and 3 bases had no gene match. There are 13 residues in the CDR3. Germline CDR1 reads MNHEY; CDR2 reads SVGAGI. CDR3 amino acids: CASSYSLRGEQYF. The CDR3, as DNA: TGTGCCAGCAGTTACTCATTGCGGGGGGAGCAGTACTTC.

The chain has TRBV5-1 and TRBJ2-2, with 8 bases matching TRBD2. In germline, CDR1 is SGHRS, CDR2 YFSETQ. J gave up 4 bases and V 4 bases, and 9 bases lay outside the gene matches. This CDR3 comprises 16 residues. Here the CDR3 reads CASSPRSGMGTGELFF. DNA for the CDR3: TGCGCCAGCAGCCCCCGTAGCGGGATGGGCACCGGGGAGCTGTTTTTT.

This chain joins TRBV10-3 and TRBJ2-7; TRBD1 matches 10 bases. Per germline, CDR1 ENHRY and CDR2 SYGVKD. This CDR3 comprises 15 residues. J lost 4 bases, V lost 11 bases, and 14 bases had no gene match. The CDR3 sequence: CAFRLGQGPIYEQYF. CDR3 DNA sequence: TGTGCCTTTCGTTTGGGACAGGGGCCTATTTACGAGCAGTACTTC.

This chain links TRBV27 with TRBJ2-3; perhaps TRBD1 as D (7 bases). The CDR3 is made up of 14 amino acids. CDR1 and CDR2 from the germline V gene are MNHEY and SMNVEV (reference sequence). The ends were cut back, 4 bases at V and 3 bases at J, with 11 bases in the middle. CDR3 in amino acids: CASSWAGGTDTQYF. In DNA, the CDR3 is TGTGCCAGCAGTTGGGCAGGGGGGACAGATACGCAGTATTTT.

The gene calls are TRBV5-1 and TRBJ2-3; 13 nucleotides match TRBD2. J was trimmed by 4 bases and V by 0 bases; bases with no gene match: 2. Germline loops: CDR1 SGHRS, CDR2 YFSETQ. The length of the CDR3 is 16 residues. The CDR3 reads CASSLVTSGGADTQYF. In DNA form, the CDR3 reads TGCGCCAGCAGCTTGGTTACTAGCGGGGGGGCAGATACGCAGTATTTT.

This chain links TRBV28 with TRBJ2-2, with a weak D call TRBD2 (5 bases). CDR1 MDHEN and CDR2 SYDVKM come from the germline V gene. Deletions cut 4 bases from V and 4 bases from J, with 13 bases between. The CDR3 contains 15 residues. The CDR3 DNA reads as TGTGCCAGCAGTTATACTAGATCCTTCACCGGGGAGCTGTTTTTT. This encodes CASSYTRSFTGELFF.

In regard to this clone: The junction departs from the called germline gene at one end, perhaps through a read error. CDR3 DNA: TGCGCCAGCAGACTAGCGGGAGGGGGGTTT. Translating gives CASRLAGGGF. The chain employs TRBV10-1 and TRBJ2-3; 13 nucleotides match TRBD2. This CDR3 spans 10 amino acids. From germline, CDR1 is WNHNN and CDR2 SYGVQD (reference sequence).

The gene calls are TRBV15 and TRBJ2-7; 12 positions agree with TRBD1. This CDR3 has 16 amino acids. Germline V gene data show CDR1 as LNHNV and CDR2 as YYDKDF (reference sequence). V gave up 4 bases and J gave up 2 bases; unmatched junction bases: 6. The CDR3 bases are TGTGCCACCAGCACACCGGGACAGGGGGCACCCTACGAGCAGTACTTC. This codes for CATSTPGQGAPYEQYF.

The V gene is TRBV5-4, the J gene TRBJ2-5; 9 bases fit TRBD2. The J segment lost 5 bases and the V segment lost 4 bases, leaving 3 bases of the junction unmatched. This CDR3 comprises 13 residues. Germline CDR1 SGHNT, CDR2 YYREEE (reference sequence). In DNA, the CDR3 is TGTGCCAGCAGCCGCGGGGGGGTTGAGACCCAGTACTTC. Encoded protein: CASSRGGVETQYF.

The genes are TRBV6-1 and TRBJ1-2; D gene unclear. CDR1 and CDR2 from the germline V gene are MNHNS and SASEGT. The CDR3 has 14 amino acids. Trimming took off 5 bases at V and 4 bases at J, with 14 bases between the two ends. The CDR3 nucleotides are TGTGCCAGCAGTATCCCGACGGAGACCTATGGCTACACCTTC. Translating it yields CASSIPTETYGYTF.

The gene calls are TRBV28 and TRBJ2-2; weak D call: TRBD1 (6 bases). This CDR3 is 14 amino acids long. V dropped 3 bases and J dropped 8 bases, with 13 bases sitting between them. In germline, CDR1 is MDHEN, CDR2 SYDVKM. CDR3 residues: CASSLGAGKGELFF. The DNA for the CDR3 is TGTGCCAGCAGTTTGGGGGCAGGGAAGGGGGAGCTGTTTTTT.

The chain carries TRBV6-1 and TRBJ2-7, with a tentative D call TRBD2 (5 bases). V lost 7 bases, J lost 5 bases, and 21 bases lay in between. From germline, CDR1 is MNHNS and CDR2 SASEGT. The CDR3 sequence is 15 residues long. CDR3 amino acids: CASILFLGALNEQYF. The CDR3 nucleotides read TGTGCCAGCATCTTGTTTTTGGGAGCTCTAAACGAGCAGTACTTC.

The V gene is TRBV5-1, the J gene TRBJ1-2; no clear D. This CDR3 region has 13 residues. Germline V gene lookup returns CDR1 SGHRS and CDR2 YFSETQ. Trimming cost V 0 bases and J 5 bases, with 8 bases left between them. CDR3 sequence (DNA): TGCGCCAGCAGCTTGGCCCCGGTTTATGGCTACACCTTC. This translates into CASSLAPVYGYTF.

The chain is built from TRBV11-3 and TRBJ1-1; D remains ambiguous. V lost 0 bases, J lost 3 bases, and 5 bases lay in between. The CDR3 loop spans 13 amino acids. Germline loops: CDR1 SGHNT, CDR2 YENEEA. The CDR3 loop reads CASSLDYDTEAFF. CDR3 in DNA: TGTGCCAGCAGCTTAGATTATGACACTGAAGCTTTCTTT.